The rows below give T cell receptor beta chains drawn from one sample of a study of CD8 T cells in Susac syndrome. Each CDR3 protein gets one entry after TCRdb re-called the immunoSEQ multiplex PCR reads with MiXCR. In the table there are over 95,000 distinct CDR3 sequences, 92% of which are singletons. The sample comprised CD8+ T cells from PBMCs. Receptors originate from a human donor in good health. Both conserved end residues are part of each CDR3. D genes are given only for firm matches. Size values are once, few and many counts, or a class for expanded clones, and some rows have none.

TRBJ2-3	-	TRBV15	-	TGTGCCACCAGCAGAGAAACAGGCACTAGCACAGATACGCAGTATTTT	CATSRETGTSTDTQYF
TRBJ2-5	-	TRBV4-2	-	TGTGCCAGCAGCTTTGGACCGGGGGAGTTAGGAGAGACCCAGTACTTC	CASSFGPGELGETQYF
TRBJ1-1	TRBD1	TRBV5-6	-	TGTGCCAGCAGCCGGGACAGGGGGCGGGTGAACACTGAAGCTTTCTTT	CASSRDRGRVNTEAFF
TRBJ1-3	-	TRBV24-1	once	TGTGCCACCAGTGATTTTGGGGGTTGGGGCTCTGGAAACACCATATATTTT	CATSDFGGWGSGNTIYF
TRBJ1-2	-	TRBV29-1	once	TGCAGCGTTGAAGGGAACGGGGGCGGCTACACCTTC	CSVEGNGGGYTF
TRBJ2-1	TRBD1	TRBV19	-	TGTGCCAGTAGTCAGGACAGGGCCCACTACAATGAGCAGTTCTTC	CASSQDRAHYNEQFF
TRBJ2-5	TRBD2	TRBV20-1	once	TGCAGTGCCCGCGGACTAGCGGGGGGGGAAGAGACCCAGTACTTC	CSARGLAGGEETQYF
TRBJ2-3	TRBD2	TRBV29-1	-	TGCAGCGTTGTCCCTAGCGGAGAGGCAAATACGCAGTATTTT	CSVVPSGEANTQYF
TRBJ2-7	TRBD2	TRBV29-1	-	TGCAGCGTTTATGGGAGCGGGAGCCGCTACGAGCAGTACTTC	CSVYGSGSRYEQYF
TRBJ1-5	TRBD1	TRBV19	-	TGTGCCAGTCTTCCGGGACAGGGGCCCAATCAGCCCCAGCATTTT	CASLPGQGPNQPQHF
TRBJ2-1	-	TRBV5-1	-	TGCGCCAGCAGCTTGGAAGGGGGCAATGAGCAGTTCTTC	CASSLEGGNEQFF
TRBJ1-2	-	TRBV6-2/TRBV6-3	-	TGTGCCAGCAGTTTGATCCAAGCCAACTATGGCTACACCTTC	CASSLIQANYGYTF
TRBJ2-7	-	TRBV14	-	TGTGCCAGCAGCCAAGCCCCAGGGTTGAGTACAGACGAGCAGTACTTC	CASSQAPGLSTDEQYF
TRBJ1-2	-	TRBV2	once	TGTGCCAGCGGGAGTAACTATGGCTACACCTTC	CASGSNYGYTF
TRBJ2-7	-	TRBV5-4	-	TGTGCCAGCAGCTTGTTTGGGTCCTACGAGCAGTACTTC	CASSLFGSYEQYF
TRBJ1-2	-	TRBV20-1	-	TGCAGTGCTAGGTCCTATGGCTACACCTTC	CSARSYGYTF
TRBJ1-2	-	TRBV7-2	-	TGTGCCAGCAGCTTAAAAGGGGCGGCAGGTGGCTACACCTTC	CASSLKGAAGGYTF
TRBJ2-1	-	TRBV7-2	-	TGTGCCAGCAGCCTACAGGGCCTAGTCGGTGAGCAGTTCTTC	CASSLQGLVGEQFF
TRBJ2-1	TRBD1	TRBV29-1	-	TGCAGCGTCGAGGGACAGGGGGCAGTCCATGAGCAGTTCTTC	CSVEGQGAVHEQFF
TRBJ2-3	TRBD2	TRBV6-5	-	TGTGCCAGCAGTTATTCGGGACTAGCAACGGATACGCAGTATTTT	CASSYSGLATDTQYF
TRBJ1-5	-	TRBV6-5	-	TGTGCCAGCACTCCGACGTGGGGGGTGATCCAGCCCCAGCATTTT	CASTPTWGVIQPQHF
TRBJ2-7	-	TRBV5-8	-	TGTGCCAGCAGCTATCCGGGTTCACTCTCCTACGAGCAGTACTTC	CASSYPGSLSYEQYF
TRBJ2-7	-	TRBV10-3	-	TGTGCCATCCGGCAGGACAAGTCCTACGAGCAGTACTTC	CAIRQDKSYEQYF
TRBJ2-5	TRBD2	TRBV7-3	-	TGTGCCAGCAGCTTGAGCGGGGCCCGTGGAGAGACCCAGTACTTC	CASSLSGARGETQYF
TRBJ1-2	TRBD1	TRBV13	-	TGTGCCAGCAGGGGACAGACGCCCTATGGCTACACCTTC	CASRGQTPYGYTF
TRBJ1-6	TRBD1	TRBV2	-	TGTGCCAGCAGTTTGGACAGGCCCTTGTCTTCACCCCTCCACTTT	CASSLDRPLSSPLHF
TRBJ1-1	-	TRBV19	-	TGTGCCAGTAGTATATCAGGCAGCACTTCAACTGAAGCTTTCTTT	CASSISGSTSTEAFF
TRBJ1-5	-	TRBV25-1	-	TGTGCCAGCAGTGGAGGGGGATTTGTCAATCAGCCCCAGCATTTT	CASSGGGFVNQPQHF
TRBJ1-4	-	TRBV19	-	TGTGCCAGTCCCTCGAGTACAACTAATGAAAAACTGTTTTTT	CASPSSTTNEKLFF
TRBJ2-7	-	TRBV28	-	TGTGCCAGCAGTTTCGACCCCCAGACGGGCTACTCCTACGAGCAGTACTTC	CASSFDPQTGYSYEQYF
TRBJ2-7	TRBD2	TRBV7-2	-	TGTGCCAGCAGCTTCGGGGGGGGCAACTACGAGCAGTACTTC	CASSFGGGNYEQYF
TRBJ1-2	-	TRBV7-2	-	TGTGCCAGCAGCTTGGCGGGAAACTATGGCTACACCTTC	CASSLAGNYGYTF
TRBJ2-7	TRBD2	TRBV6-5	few	TGTGCCAGCACTCAAGGACTAGCGGGGTCCGAGCAGTACTTC	CASTQGLAGSEQYF
TRBJ2-5	-	TRBV5-5	-	TGTGCCAGCAGCCGAGGGGATGGAGTCACCCAGTACTTC	CASSRGDGVTQYF
TRBJ1-4	-	TRBV6-5	-	TGTGCCAGCAGTTCGTCGACAGCCCCGTATAAACTGTTTTTT	CASSSSTAPYKLFF
TRBJ1-1	-	TRBV5-1	-	TGCGCCAGCAGCTTGGAATTTACGGGGGGGTCCGCTGAAGCTTTCTTT	CASSLEFTGGSAEAFF
TRBJ1-2	-	TRBV6-5	-	TGTGCCAGCAGTCGGGTCCTAGCTTATGGCTACACCTTC	CASSRVLAYGYTF
TRBJ1-1	-	TRBV4-3	-	TGCGCCAGCAGCCAAGACGCAGGGCTCACTGAAGCTTTCTTT	CASSQDAGLTEAFF
TRBJ2-6	TRBD1	TRBV2	-	TGTGCCAGCAGTGATGGTCCTCACGGGACAGGGGTTTCTGGGGCCAACGTCCTGACTTTC	CASSDGPHGTGVSGANVLTF
TRBJ1-1	-	TRBV5-1	-	TGCGCCAGCAGCTTGGATCATTACCGGGACCTCCGGAACACTGAAGCTTTCTTT	CASSLDHYRDLRNTEAFF
TRBJ2-2	-	TRBV30	-	TGTGCCTGGAGTCACGACGGATCCGGGGGCACCGGGGAGCTGTTTTTT	CAWSHDGSGGTGELFF
TRBJ2-1	-	TRBV12-3/TRBV12-4	-	TGTGCCAGCAGCCCCCCGGGACTGTACAATGAGCAGTTCTTC	CASSPPGLYNEQFF
TRBJ2-4	-	TRBV15	-	TGTGCCACCAGCAGAGATGCCAGGATCAGGGGAATTGGGGCCAAAAACATTCAGTACTTC	CATSRDARIRGIGAKNIQYF
TRBJ1-1	-	TRBV7-2	-	TGTGCCAGCAGCTTTCTGAACACTGAAGCTTTCTTT	CASSFLNTEAFF
TRBJ2-7	-	TRBV11-1	-	TGTGCCAGCAGCCCCCGGGCCTACGAGCAGTACTTC	CASSPRAYEQYF
TRBJ1-3	-	TRBV7-2	once	TGTGCCAGCGGCTTAGGCGGAACTGGAAACACCATATATTTT	CASGLGGTGNTIYF
TRBJ2-1	-	TRBV5-1	-	TGCGCCAGCAGCATCGCGGGATCTTCTGGCGATGAGCAGTTCTTC	CASSIAGSSGDEQFF
TRBJ2-6	TRBD1	TRBV4-3	-	TGCGCCAGCAGCCCGGGGACAGCTGGGGCCAACGTCCTGACTTTC	CASSPGTAGANVLTF
TRBJ1-3	-	TRBV6-1	-	TGTGCCAGCAGCCTAGGGAGAGCCTCCTCTGGAAACACCATATATTTT	CASSLGRASSGNTIYF
TRBJ1-2	-	TRBV19	-	TGTGCCAGTAGCCTTCACCCAGCAAACTATGGCTACACCTTC	CASSLHPANYGYTF